This TCR beta chain was observed in a study of cytomegalovirus exposure and HLA in healthy donors listed by TCRdb under 2017. Looking at the study overall: According to an earlier analysis of 450 to 650 of the donors, 200 million or so T cells yielded 100 million or so unique TCR beta sequences and 276 Gb of sequence data. Roughly 300 gigabases of sequencing data and around 85 million unique TCR sequences made up an early release that covered under 750 HLA-typed donors. Of the 300 to 450 genotyped donors, about 80% fell in the genetic ancestry cluster associated with self-reported Caucasian donors. The study aimed to test whether cataloging public T cell receptors could reveal signatures of past pathogen exposure. The study profiled the T cell repertoires of hundreds of subjects by immunosequencing and related them to cytomegalovirus serostatus. A separate validation cohort of roughly 130 different subjects was used in addition to the 666-subject first cohort. To predict cytomegalovirus infection status, the study combined high-throughput TCR immunosequencing, statistical association of individual TCRs with disease status, and machine learning. In a later analysis, previously published TCR beta repertoires from some 640 donors were re-analyzed and high-resolution HLA genotyping was added so that TCR occurrence patterns could be studied. Rather than drawing on any new phenotypic data, the later analysis identified candidate immune exposures from TCR beta sequences and the way those sequences occurred across donors. An earlier analysis of 587 of the donors used high-throughput TCR beta sequencing to judge whether each TCR beta V gene segment behaved as functional or pseudogenic. Donor age, sex, ethnicity and CMV serostatus were collected together with the repertoire data. In a later genetic analysis, genome-wide SNP genotypes for about three fifths of the roughly 670 donors were used, and that subset was treated as a discovery cohort. All discovery cohort repertoires had been generated using a single sequencing platform. Both class I and class II loci were covered by HLA typing, at four-digit resolution. Typing coverage varied by locus: about 620-630 donors for A, B, C, DRB1 and DQB1; roughly 520 for DQA1; over 600 for DPA1; 450 to 480 for DPB1. Roughly five DR-DQ haplotypes were handled as single units for association and clustering, since linkage in the cohort was strong. Among roughly 400 genotyped donors of the cohort, an average of about 240,000 unique TCR beta nucleotide sequences were sequenced per donor, around 20% of them non-productive. The study at large found these results: Because counts were too low, approximately 15 rarely observed V segments, including chromosome 9 orphons, were excluded from the earlier analysis of fewer than 650 of the donors. Linkage disequilibrium might explain the correlated functional status among segregating V segments, but an unknown experimental factor could not be ruled out. Compared with equally common non-associated chains, HLA-associated TCR beta chains in a later analysis were more clonally expanded and had lower generation probabilities. Because HLA typing was unavailable for some donors at each locus, only the typed subset was used in association tests. A later analysis found that TCR association rates varied across HLA loci, with DRB1 alleles showing the most associated TCRs and HLA-C alleles the fewest. A total of 164 TCR beta chains were listed by the study as associated with cytomegalovirus. The authors suggested that the approach could potentially be extended to other disease states and immunological phenotypes. The classifier was reported to diagnose cytomegalovirus status with high specificity and sensitivity in both the original and validation cohorts. Three of the identified cytomegalovirus-associated TCR beta chains were confirmed in vitro to be specific for cytomegalovirus antigens. Assigning TCR associations to individual alleles was difficult when HLA alleles, especially DR and DQ, strongly co-occurred. In an earlier analysis of 500 to 650 of the donors, most TCR beta V segments appeared in productive rearrangements about 87% or about 30% of the time, broadly matching IMGT annotations. A further reported finding was that TCR beta sequences accurately predicted the HLA-A and HLA-B alleles for most subjects in the first cohort. In this cohort, only TCR beta chains were sequenced, and detectable features were limited by the absence of alpha or paired-chain data. Several of the top co-occurrence clusters appeared to be linked to parvovirus B19, influenza, CMV and Epstein-Barr virus, according to a later analysis. Sequencing depth was assumed to be roughly uniform across donors in the presence/absence analyses, though that assumption may not hold. A later genetic analysis reported fewer N-insertions in productive TCRs among donors in an Asian-associated ancestry cluster than the 666-donor mean. While some public TCRs were present in many individuals, most TCR sequences turned up only very rarely across donors. CMV serostatus was the only immune exposure information available for the cohort. A cluster of highly shared sequence variants was judged likely to represent a technical artifact of the sequencing pipeline. V-gene and J-gene trimming of TCR beta chains was associated with a missense DCLRE1C variant in a later genetic analysis, and the association was replicated in an independent cohort. At a false discovery rate of 0.05, a later analysis linked some 17,000 TCR beta sequences to specific HLA alleles. A later analysis found that most CMV-associated TCR beta chains appeared HLA-restricted, with HLA associations seemingly driven largely by CMV exposure.

Turning to this clone: The antigen this receptor binds is unknown.

In total, approximately 690 healthy bone marrow donors made up the cohort. At the time of sampling, every cohort member was nominally healthy, though immune exposures that went unrecorded were likely present. The donor tested CMV seronegative, placing the donor among the 350 or so seronegative members of the cohort. A peripheral blood sample was collected from each donor, and TCR beta sequencing was performed on peripheral blood mononuclear cells. The Qiagen DNeasy Blood Extraction Kit was used to extract genomic DNA from the blood cell samples. Library construction relied on the immunoSEQ multiplex PCR assay. For the multiplex PCR, a mixture combining 60 forward primers for TCR Vbeta segments and 13 reverse primers for TCR Jbeta segments was used. A multiplex PCR assay on genomic DNA amplified the CDR3 region of rearranged TCR beta genes. The Illumina HiSeq System was used to sequence the amplified TCR beta libraries as 87-base-pair reads. In the authors' own workflow: A later analysis counted about 76 million unique TCR beta chains across the 550 to 750 repertoires, and some 11 million of these chains were shared by at least two donors. Raw reads were error-corrected and collapsed into unique sequences by a nearest-neighbor algorithm in which closely related sequences were merged to remove PCR and sequencing errors. CDR3 sequences were aligned to IMGT reference sequences to assign V, D and J gene segments. For a sequence to be retained, a match of at least six nucleotides to both a V gene segment and a J gene segment was required. A rearrangement was called productive if the CDR3 had no stop codons and remained in frame with V and J, and every other rearrangement was called non-productive. CDR3 was defined according to IMGT convention as the region running from the second conserved V-encoded cysteine to the conserved J-encoded phenylalanine. In an earlier analysis of around 600 of the donors, sequences lacking an unambiguous match to a single V gene segment were excluded. In an earlier analysis of 450 to 700 of the donors, V segments were called functional above 56.7% productive rearrangements and were called segregating when the between-donor standard deviation exceeded 5%. To diagnose cytomegalovirus status from the catalog of TCR beta chain sequences, a statistical classification framework was built. In a later analysis, TCR nucleotide sequences were compared against IMGT/GENE-DB human TR gene sequences so that V and J genes could be assigned. In a later analysis, CDR3 sequences and most-parsimonious VDJ recombination scenarios were assigned using the TCRdist pipeline. In a later analysis, every TCR beta chain was defined by the combination of its CDR3 amino acid sequence and its V-gene family, and reads without a unique V-gene family were dropped. To address suspected cross-contamination and a sequencing artifact, a later analysis removed approximately 590 highly shared, low-generation-probability nucleotide sequences. In a later analysis, a clonal expansion index was calculated for each public chain from normalized within-repertoire ranks of inferred template counts. In a later analysis, generation probabilities were computed using a VDJ recombination model fitted to out-of-frame rearrangements, and the results were checked against IGoR. In a later analysis, hypergeometric tests were used to score TCR-TCR, TCR-HLA and TCR-CMV co-occurrence, with a repertoire-size bias correction applied to TCR pairs. A later analysis estimated false discovery rates by permuting HLA or CMV assignments 20 times. In a later analysis, co-occurring TCRs were grouped using DBSCAN, and TCRdist sequence similarity was added for clustering within HLA-allele-positive subsets. Co-occurrence clustering excluded repertoires with fewer than 30,000 or more than 120,000 public chains, plus five with anomalous nucleotide sharing. Here the immuneACCESS table is served through TCRdb, limited to in-frame sequences with V and J called. Missing clones are a known gap in these copies; in checked studies unresolved V genes cover under half, and the rest lacks a known reason. Clone size and V and J calls were adopted from that table, with D and trimming inferred from the DNA. This sample's table has entries for tens of thousands of clones. The ten largest clones capture more than 0.45% of the sample.

Sequencing used PBMCs. The clonotype originates from a man between 50 and 59 years old in good health and CMV-seronegative.

CDR3 sequence: CASSPREKGGEQFF. The nucleotide sequence is given as TGTGCCAGCTCACCACGTGAGAAAGGGGGTGAGCAGTTCTTC. The chain is assembled from TRBV18 and TRBJ2-1, with a tentative D gene TRBD1 over 6 matching bases. The CDR3 has 14 amino acids, counting the end cysteine and phenylalanine. CDR3 DNA is the only sequence kept; it has 42 bases, read in frame from the first base. V and J lose 1 base and 9 bases, and a span of 13 bases separates them. CDR1 KGHSH and CDR2 LQKENI are derived from the germline V gene.